Reported below is one T cell receptor beta chain. Its cognate antigen is unknown. The data stem from a study of T cell responses to AZD1222 COVID-19 vaccine. Notes on the study in general: In a largely white British group with more females than males, clonal diversity was possibly underestimated.

The CDR3 is 14 residues long. V was shortened by 0 bases and J by 7 bases, with 11 bases between the two germline ends. CDR1 is SGDLS and CDR2 is YYNGEE in the germline V gene. The protocol was immunoSEQ multiplex PCR, while the TCRdb copy is restricted to in-frame clones and leaves out a portion. The sample consists of about 72,000 clones, roughly 87% of them appearing once. This sequence originates from an adult who received the AZD1222 COVID-19 vaccine. The material was peripheral blood, obtained 28 days after the second AZD1222 dose. The V call is TRBV9, the J call TRBJ1-5; D may be TRBD1 (6 bases). CDR3 residues: CASSVAEGGQPQHF. The CDR3 DNA reads TGTGCCAGCAGCGTAGCAGAGGGGGGACAGCCCCAGCATTTT.